Below are 9 T cell receptor beta chains sequenced from a single sample in a study of immune characterization of retroperitoneal liposarcoma. TCRdb called the PCR reads again in MiXCR, with one record for every CDR3 protein. Here the sample spans more than 15,000 distinct CDR3 sequences, under 45% being singletons. Sequenced: blood. The source of these receptors is a male donor with retroperitoneal liposarcoma.

This clonotype appeared a single time. V and J are TRBV12-5 and TRBJ2-7, with a possible D match to TRBD2 (6 bases). The DNA end favors TRBJ2-1, so the J call may be wrong. Germline CDR1 LGHNT, CDR2 FRNRAP. This CDR3 comprises 15 residues. This CDR3 reads CASLSRERSLDEQFF. DNA for the CDR3: TGTGCTAGCCTCTCCCGGGAGCGGTCCCTCGATGAGCAGTTCTTC.

About this clonotype itself: Sequence at one end of the junction differs from germline and may be a read error. The V gene is TRBV19, the J gene TRBJ2-5; 11 nucleotides match TRBD2. There are 18 residues in the CDR3. CDR1 is LNHDA, CDR2 SQIVND, per germline (reference sequence). The DNA for the CDR3 is TGTGCCAGTAGTATAGATGGCGAGACTAGCGGGGACCAAGAGACCCAGTATTTC. This encodes CASSIDGETSGDQETQYF.

The rearrangement links TRBV7-4 to TRBJ1-1; the match to TRBD1 covers 7 bases. CDR1 is SGHVT, CDR2 SQSDAQ, per germline. V was clipped by 3 bases and J by 4 bases; unmatched bases: 5. The CDR3 is 14 residues long. CDR3 loop: CASSFGRGSTEAFF. Written as DNA, the CDR3 is TGTGCCAGCAGCTTCGGCAGGGGGAGCACTGAAGCTTTCTTT.

A few counts support this clonotype. The chain has TRBV11-2 and TRBJ2-1; 7 bases line up with TRBD2. The CDR3 length is 14 residues. Unmatched junction bases numbered 1, after V lost 5 bases and J lost 0 bases. The germline gives CDR1 SGHAT, CDR2 FQNNGV. CDR3 residues: CASSRGSSYNEQFF. The CDR3 coding sequence is TGTGCCAGCAGCCGCGGGAGCTCCTACAATGAGCAGTTCTTC.

As to this clonotype: No conserved phenylalanine or tryptophan is present at the end of the CDR3, so a read error is the likely explanation. The chain recombines TRBV6-1 with TRBJ2-6; 9 bases fit TRBD1. Trimming removed 6 bases from V and 2 bases from J; junction bases left unmatched: 5. Germline CDR1 MNHNS, CDR2 SASEGT. The CDR3 has 16 amino acids. The CDR3 DNA is TGTGCCAGCAGCTGGGGACAGGGCGCTGGGGCCAACGTCCTGACTTTG. The encoded protein is CASSWGQGAGANVLTL.

The chain links TRBV5-5 to TRBJ2-1; D ambiguous. TRBJ2-7 explains the end of the DNA better; the J call may be wrong. CDR3 length: 14 residues. Germline V gene sequence: CDR1 SGHKS, CDR2 YYEKEE (reference sequence). CDR3 DNA sequence: TGTGCCAGCAGCCCGGGCCTAGGATGGCGCGAGCAGTACTTC. This sequence encodes CASSPGLGWREQYF.

This clonotype is medium-sized in the sample. The chain links TRBV6-1 to TRBJ2-4; no clear D gene. Germline V gene data show CDR1 as MNHNS and CDR2 as SASEGT. Between the trimmed V and J ends, which lost 4 bases and 0 bases, there was a span of 7 bases. The CDR3 sequence is 14 residues long. The CDR3 sequence is CASSGELAKNIQYF. As DNA, the CDR3 is TGTGCCAGCAGTGGCGAGCTAGCCAAAAACATTCAGTACTTC.

Regarding this clonotype: One end of the junction fails to match germline, which may point to a read error. J is TRBJ2-5 and V is TRBV7-2; D may be TRBD2 (6 bases). The CDR3 extends over 16 amino acids. From germline, CDR1 is SGHTA and CDR2 FQGNSA. CDR3 amino acids: CARSFGLPAGGETQYF. CDR3 in DNA: TGTGCCCGCAGTTTCGGACTACCGGCGGGCGGCGAGACCCAGTATTTC. Looking up the rest from reference TRBV7-2 and TRBJ2-5 gives the full variable domain: GAGVSQSPSNKVTEKGKDVELRCDPISGHTALYWYRQSLGQGLEFLIYFQGNSAPDKSGLPSDRFSAERTGGSVSTLTIQRTQQEDSAVYLCARSFGLPAGGETQYFGPGTRLLVL.

To note about this clonotype: It may be a read error: a sequence one base away is much more abundant. V gene TRBV27 combines with J gene TRBJ2-1; TRBD1 agrees at 10 bases. CDR3 length: 14 residues. Germline lookup yields CDR1 MNHEY and CDR2 SMNVEV (reference sequence). CDR3 loop: CASSLRGQGYDQFF. The CDR3 bases are TGTGCCAGCAGCCTCCGGGGACAGGGGTATGACCAGTTCTTC.